This TCR beta chain is from a study of T cells in tuberculosis. TCRdb keeps only in-frame clones here, not all; method: immunoSEQ multiplex PCR. This sample has about 33,000 clones, with around 90% found just once. As to time point: new active TB diagnosis, blood taken before or within 7 days of starting treatment. The CDR3 sequence is 16 residues long. Germline assignment: CDR1 SGHAT and CDR2 FQNNGV. The germline V and J ends were trimmed by 5 bases and 0 bases, with 14 bases remaining between them. The V and J genes are TRBV11-2 and TRBJ1-3; the D gene is possibly TRBD1 (6 bases). This TCR derives from an adult with tuberculosis. Some clones in this sample may be carry-over from other donors' samples. The specimen comprised PBMCs, sampled at tuberculosis diagnosis. The CDR3 bases are TGTGCCAGCAGCCCATGGACAGCCTTCTCTGGAAACACCATATATTTT. Its protein product is CASSPWTAFSGNTIYF. The full variable domain, its missing parts supplied by reference TRBV11-2 and TRBJ1-3, is EAGVAQSPRYKIIEKRQSVAFWCNPISGHATLYWYQQILGQGPKLLIQFQNNGVVDDSQLPKDRFSAERLKGVDSTLKIQPAKLEDSAVYLCASSPWTAFSGNTIYFGEGSWLTVV.